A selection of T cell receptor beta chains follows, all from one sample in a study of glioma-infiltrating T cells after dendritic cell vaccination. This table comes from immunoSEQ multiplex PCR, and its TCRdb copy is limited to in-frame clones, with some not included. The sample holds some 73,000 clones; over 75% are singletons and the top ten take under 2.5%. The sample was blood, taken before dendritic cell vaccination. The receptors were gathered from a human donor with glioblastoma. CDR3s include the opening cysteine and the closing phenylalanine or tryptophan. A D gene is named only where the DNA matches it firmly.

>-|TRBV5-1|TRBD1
CASSLLDRAYEQYF
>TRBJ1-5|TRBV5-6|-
CASSLGPRDQPQHF
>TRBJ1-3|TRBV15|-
CATSETDSSGNTIYF
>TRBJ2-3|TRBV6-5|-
CASNRGMDTQYF
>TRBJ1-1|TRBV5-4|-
CASSQGSMNTEAFF
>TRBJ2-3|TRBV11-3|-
CASSPGHPITDTQYF
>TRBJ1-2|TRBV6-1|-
CASLDGGLGYGYTF
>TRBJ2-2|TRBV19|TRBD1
CASSSRDRGFTGELFF
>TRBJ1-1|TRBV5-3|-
CARSAGWGEAFF
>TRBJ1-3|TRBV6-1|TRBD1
CASSDSGQAINTIYF
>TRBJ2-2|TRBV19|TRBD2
CASSVLAETGELFF
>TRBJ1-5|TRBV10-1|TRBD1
CASSENRGNQPQHF
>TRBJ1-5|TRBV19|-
CATQERLYSNQPQHF
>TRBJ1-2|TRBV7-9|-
CASSPGGGANYGYTF
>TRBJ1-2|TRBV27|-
CASSRPPGTTNNYGYTF
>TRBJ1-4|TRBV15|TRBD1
CATSQDRWDEKLFF
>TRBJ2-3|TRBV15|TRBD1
CATSTQGGTDTQYF
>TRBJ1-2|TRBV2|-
CATKIGQGSGYTF
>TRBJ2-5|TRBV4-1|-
CASSHPSGNRAFQETQYF
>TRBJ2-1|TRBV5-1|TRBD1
CASSRGQGGYNEQFF
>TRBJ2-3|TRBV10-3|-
CAISELKQGTDTQYF
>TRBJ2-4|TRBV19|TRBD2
CASSPRTSGTAKNIQYF
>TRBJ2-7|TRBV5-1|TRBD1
CASSWDFTGGYEQYF
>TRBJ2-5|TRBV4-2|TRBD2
CASSQDQRLAGRVQETQYF
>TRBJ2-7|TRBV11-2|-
CASSPLGQGPRSYEQYF
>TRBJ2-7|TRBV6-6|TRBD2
CASIDGGAPTYEQYF
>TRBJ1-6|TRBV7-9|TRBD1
CASIEDRVLNSPLHF
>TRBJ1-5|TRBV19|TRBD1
CASNGQGNQPQHF
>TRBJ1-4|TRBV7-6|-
CASSPARDEKLFF